This T cell receptor beta chain was found in a study of blood T cell repertoires in COVID-19. On the study more broadly: The origin of the acute and convalescent COVID-19 samples was the United States, Italy and Spain.

The authors' processing: Reference gene primers were amplified, and this amplification served to estimate nucleated cell counts. Measured with immunoSEQ multiplex PCR; TCRdb has only the in-frame clones, and not every one. The V and J calls and clone size were taken over from that table, and D and trimming were inferred from the DNA. This table holds 90,000 to 100,000 clones, around four fifths found once. The specimen was peripheral blood. This clonotype originated in an older man with acute or convalescent COVID-19.

The CDR3 bases are TGCGCCAGCAGCTTGAGCCGGTATAATTCACCCCTCCACTTT. Translation: CASSLSRYNSPLHF. V gene TRBV5-1 combines with J gene TRBJ1-6; no clear D. The CDR3 is 14 residues long. Looked up from germline, CDR1 is SGHRS and CDR2 is YFSETQ. V was cut by 1 base and J by 4 bases, with 6 bases left in between.